This TCR beta chain was observed in a study of identical twins. Overall study results and limits: The study found excess low generation probability among twin-shared out-of-frame alpha sequences.

This CDR3 has 14 amino acids. Per germline, CDR1 SEHNR and CDR2 FQNEAQ (reference sequence). This clonotype was seen once. Its specificity is unknown. A much more abundant neighbour one base away suggests this may be a read error. Template switching introduced a universal primer site, and the cDNA bore unique molecular identifiers. TCRdb processed the 5' RACE reads anew with MiXCR; each CDR3 protein has one entry. The sample lists approximately 690,000 distinct CDR3 sequences, roughly 6.2% seen once, with around 1.7% in the top ten. All donors were healthy, and all were Caucasian. The receptor was derived from a man aged 18-30 years in good health. The rearrangement joins TRBV7-9 to TRBJ2-7; D is ambiguous. Sequencing was done on a sample of naive T cells sorted from blood. The CDR3 nucleotides read TGTGCCAGCAGCTCAGAGGCGGAACGATACGAGCAGCACGTC. Translated: CASSSEAERYEQHV.